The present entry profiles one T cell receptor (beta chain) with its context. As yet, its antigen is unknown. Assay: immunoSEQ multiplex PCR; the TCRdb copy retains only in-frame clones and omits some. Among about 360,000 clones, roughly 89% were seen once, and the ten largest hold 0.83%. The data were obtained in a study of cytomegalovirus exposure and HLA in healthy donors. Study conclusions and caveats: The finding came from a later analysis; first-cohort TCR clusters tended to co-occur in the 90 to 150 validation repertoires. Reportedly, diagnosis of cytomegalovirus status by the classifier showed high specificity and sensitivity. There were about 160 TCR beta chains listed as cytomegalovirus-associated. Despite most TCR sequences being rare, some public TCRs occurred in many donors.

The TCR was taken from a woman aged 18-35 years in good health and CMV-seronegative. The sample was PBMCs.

The chain's CDR3 is CASSTGQQETQYF. The CDR3 DNA is TGTGCCAGCAGCACGGGACAGCAAGAGACCCAGTACTTC. This sequence joins TRBV7-8 and TRBJ2-5; 7 positions agree with TRBD1. The length of the CDR3 is 13 residues. Germline CDR1 reads SGHVS; CDR2 reads FQNEAQ. J lost 2 bases, V lost 5 bases, and 2 bases had no gene match.